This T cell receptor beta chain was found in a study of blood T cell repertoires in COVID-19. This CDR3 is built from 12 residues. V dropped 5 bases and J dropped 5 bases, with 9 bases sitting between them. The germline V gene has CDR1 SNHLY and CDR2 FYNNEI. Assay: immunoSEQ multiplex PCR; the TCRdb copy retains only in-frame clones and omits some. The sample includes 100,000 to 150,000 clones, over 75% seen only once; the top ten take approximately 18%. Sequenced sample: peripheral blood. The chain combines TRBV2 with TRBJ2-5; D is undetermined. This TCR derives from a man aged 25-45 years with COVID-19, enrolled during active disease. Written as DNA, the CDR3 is TGTGCCAGCAGTACCACCGGGGAGACCCAGTACTTC. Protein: CASSTTGETQYF. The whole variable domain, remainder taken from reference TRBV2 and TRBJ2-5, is EPEVTQTPSHQVTQMGQEVILRCVPISNHLYFYWYRQILGQKVEFLVSFYNNEISEKSEIFDDQFSVERPDGSNFTLKIRSTKLEDSAMYFCASSTTGETQYFGPGTRLLVL.